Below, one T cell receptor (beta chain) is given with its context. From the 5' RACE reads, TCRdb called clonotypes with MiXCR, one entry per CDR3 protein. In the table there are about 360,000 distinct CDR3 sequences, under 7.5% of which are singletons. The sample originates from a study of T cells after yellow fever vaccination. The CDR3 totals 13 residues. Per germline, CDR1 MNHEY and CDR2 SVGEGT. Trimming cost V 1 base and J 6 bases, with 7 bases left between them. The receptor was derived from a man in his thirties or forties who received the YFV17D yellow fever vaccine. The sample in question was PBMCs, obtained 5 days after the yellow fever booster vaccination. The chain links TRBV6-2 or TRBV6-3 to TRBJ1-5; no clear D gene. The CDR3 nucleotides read TGTGCCAGCAGTTACTACTCGGCTCAGCCCCAGCATTTT. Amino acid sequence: CASSYYSAQPQHF.